This is a list of T cell receptor beta chains from one sample in a study of blood T cell repertoires in COVID-19. Some clones are missing from TCRdb's copy, which holds only in-frame ones; the method was immunoSEQ multiplex PCR. The sample holds around 78,000 clones, over 70% seen once. The sample taken for sequencing was peripheral blood. The receptors here all came from a human donor in a cohort sampled during active COVID-19. Both conserved end residues are part of each CDR3. Fields, in order: J gene, V gene, CDR3 protein.

TRBJ1-5,TRBV12-5,CASAYGGATQPQHF
TRBJ2-1,TRBV4-1,CASSQESRRANEQFF
TRBJ2-6,TRBV9,CASSPGTGNSGANVLTF
TRBJ2-2,TRBV3-1/TRBV3-2,CASSHTENTGELFF
TRBJ1-1,TRBV9,CASSPQRAGVGTEAFF
TRBJ1-3,TRBV7-8,CASSLASRSGNTIYF
TRBJ2-5,TRBV5-5,CASSPFMGAGEETQYF
TRBJ2-1,TRBV25-1,CASSVAGGRNEQFF
TRBJ1-2,TRBV18,CASSPDRTNYGYTF
TRBJ1-2,TRBV6-2/TRBV6-3,CASSYGIVYGYTF
TRBJ2-1,TRBV7-9,CASDPQRGGYNEQFF
TRBJ2-2,TRBV10-3,CAIWTSAGELFF
TRBJ1-3,TRBV2,CASSETGSRWRNTIYF
TRBJ2-7,TRBV27,CASAWGQGYEQYF
TRBJ1-2,TRBV7-9,CATAAGTGGAGYTF
TRBJ2-1,TRBV5-6,CASSLAPGTPYNEQFF
TRBJ1-2,TRBV5-6,CASRNWDRNYGYTF
TRBJ2-1,TRBV28,CASSGLAGYKSSYNEQFF
TRBJ1-2,TRBV4-1,CASKGNEGGQGALGYTF
TRBJ2-7,TRBV10-2,CASSSGLAGDTKTYEQYF
TRBJ1-6,TRBV6-5,CASSYSGQQSPLHF
TRBJ1-1,TRBV19,CASSPLDRGSTEAFF
TRBJ2-1,TRBV14,CASSPYPGELHNEQFF
TRBJ1-2,TRBV9,CASTPYDRGGNGYTF
TRBJ1-6,TRBV4-1,CASSHHPSYTSPPLHF
TRBJ1-2,TRBV9,CASSVATNYGYTF
TRBJ1-5,TRBV11-2,CARHTRDRGRESNQPQHF
TRBJ1-2,TRBV7-2,CASSSYQHNYGYTF
TRBJ2-3,TRBV7-3,CASRAGGADTQYF
TRBJ1-4,TRBV12-1,CASSFHRGLNEKLFF
TRBJ1-6,TRBV6-5,CASSYRQGGGSPLHF
TRBJ1-1,TRBV28,CASSSGQLYEAFF
TRBJ1-2,TRBV27,CASAAGTGTGYGYTF
TRBJ2-3,TRBV9,CASSVLGLAGAASSTDTQYF
TRBJ1-3,TRBV5-4,CASSLFSGSAGNTIYF
TRBJ1-4,TRBV24-1,CATSESGSTNEKLFF
TRBJ2-3,TRBV7-9,CASSFREADTQYF
TRBJ1-5,TRBV4-3,CASSQDSRNQPQHF
TRBJ1-1,TRBV6-5,CASRMNRGAGEAFF
TRBJ1-1,TRBV9,CASSRRSHHPGQTNTEAFF
TRBJ1-4,TRBV21-1,CAKRTGKERFANEKLFF
TRBJ2-7,TRBV7-6,CASATGAVYEQYF
TRBJ1-6,TRBV6-6,CASSYGTVGNSPLHF
TRBJ1-1,TRBV30,CAWTPGQANTEAFF
TRBJ2-2,TRBV11-2,CASSFNGGGELFF
TRBJ1-6,TRBV2,CASLAGGSPLHF
TRBJ1-3,TRBV7-3,CASSPGASGNTIYF
TRBJ2-5,TRBV5-1,CASSPQGETQYF